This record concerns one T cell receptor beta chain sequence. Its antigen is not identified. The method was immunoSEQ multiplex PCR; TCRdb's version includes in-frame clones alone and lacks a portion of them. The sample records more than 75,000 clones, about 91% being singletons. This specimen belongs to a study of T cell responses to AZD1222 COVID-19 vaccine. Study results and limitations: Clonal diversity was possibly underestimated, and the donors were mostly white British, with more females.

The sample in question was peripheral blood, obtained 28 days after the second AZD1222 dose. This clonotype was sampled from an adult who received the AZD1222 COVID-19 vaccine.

The chain's CDR3 is CASSLDPIGGYTF. The CDR3 nucleotides are TGTGCCAGCAGCTTAGACCCCATCGGGGGCTACACCTTC. The rearrangement uses TRBV5-4 and TRBJ1-2, with unresolved D. This CDR3 spans 13 amino acids. Germline CDR1 and CDR2: SGHNT and YYREEE (reference sequence). V was pared by 2 bases and J by 8 bases, with 13 bases between.